A single sample gave rise to the 24 T cell receptor beta chains below, sequenced in a study of CD8 T cells in ankylosing spondylitis. Overall study results and limits: There was a TCR beta motif, made of eight highly homologous variants, that appeared characteristic of ankylosing spondylitis blood.

TCRdb re-analysed the 5' RACE reads in MiXCR, keeping a single row per CDR3 protein. This repertoire shows about 450,000 distinct CDR3 sequences, about 24% found once; its top ten account for roughly 1%. These receptors lack a known antigen. Sequenced sample: blood, either unsorted or a sorted T cell fraction (not recorded which). These receptor sequences come from a male donor with ankylosing spondylitis.

This clonotype was seen a few times. The chain recombines TRBV5-1 with TRBJ1-4; D is uncertain. This CDR3 has 13 amino acids. V was clipped by 0 bases and J by 5 bases, with 5 bases between them. CDR1 and CDR2 from the germline V gene are SGHRS and YFSETQ. The CDR3 DNA sequence: TGCGCCAGCAGCTTGGATACAAATGAAAAACTGTTTTTT. Its protein product is CASSLDTNEKLFF.

This clonotype showed up just a few times. The chain is built from TRBV12-3 or TRBV12-4 and TRBJ2-1; D unresolved. This CDR3 comprises 13 residues. The V and J ends lost 1 base and 9 bases respectively, with 10 bases between them. CDR3 region: CASSLENGSEQFF. Here the CDR3 DNA reads TGTGCCAGCAGTTTAGAGAACGGGTCTGAGCAGTTCTTC.

This clonotype was picked up a small number of times. The chain couples TRBV12-3 or TRBV12-4 to TRBJ1-1; D uncertain. Trimming removed 3 bases from V and 8 bases from J, with 13 bases in between. The CDR3 has 13 amino acids. CDR3 protein: CASSLRDGLEAFF. As DNA, the CDR3 is TGTGCCAGCAGTTTGCGAGACGGCCTGGAAGCTTTCTTT.

The rearrangement joins TRBV5-1 to TRBJ1-1, with a possible D match to TRBD1 (5 bases). The CDR3 is 14 residues long. Germline values: CDR1 SGHRS, CDR2 YFSETQ. The V and J ends lost 4 bases and 1 base respectively, with 11 bases between them. CDR3 sequence: CASSLQVGNTEAFF. The CDR3 DNA is TGCGCCAGCAGCCTACAGGTAGGGAACACTGAAGCTTTCTTT. The complete variable domain, with remaining parts taken from reference TRBV5-1 and TRBJ1-1, reads KAGVTQTPRYLIKTRGQQVTLSCSPISGHRSVSWYQQTPGQGLQFLFEYFSETQRNKGNFPGRFSGRQFSNSRSEMNVSTLELGDSALYLCASSLQVGNTEAFFGQGTRLTVV.

The chain is built from TRBV7-2 and TRBJ2-7; TRBD2 matches at 8 bases. The V gene's germline CDR1 is SGHTA and CDR2 FQGNSA. The length of the CDR3 is 15 residues. With 5 bases clipped from V and 4 bases from J, the junction kept 10 bases outside the gene matches. In DNA form, the CDR3 reads TGTGCCAGCAGCATCCGGGGGGGACTAACTTACGAGCAGTACTTC. It is translated as CASSIRGGLTYEQYF.

A few counts support this clonotype. The chain has TRBV30 and TRBJ1-2; D uncertain. Deletions cut 4 bases from V and 6 bases from J, with 18 bases between. This CDR3 contains 14 residues. From germline, CDR1 is GTSNPN and CDR2 SVGIG (reference sequence). The CDR3 nucleotides read TGTGCCTGGAACGCGCCGTTTAGGGAGGATGGCTACACCTTC. Amino acid sequence: CAWNAPFREDGYTF.

V and J are TRBV3-1 and TRBJ2-2; D is unresolved. The CDR3 covers 14 residues. V was pared by 0 bases and J by 6 bases, with 8 bases between. Germline CDR1 and CDR2: LGHDT and YNNKEL (reference sequence). The CDR3 coding sequence is TGTGCCAGCAGCCAAGAGGCGATAGCCGGGGAGCTGTTTTTT. As protein: CASSQEAIAGELFF.

V usage is TRBV5-1 and J usage is TRBJ1-2, with TRBD1 matching over 11 bases. Trimming took 3 bases from V and 5 from J; bases not matched to a gene: 3. CDR3 length: 14 amino acids. In germline, CDR1 is SGHRS, CDR2 YFSETQ. CDR3 sequence: CASSWDRGAYGYTF. The CDR3 DNA reads TGCGCCAGCAGCTGGGACAGGGGGGCATATGGCTACACCTTC.

The chain employs TRBV9 and TRBJ2-2; no clear D. Trimming removed 0 bases at V and 10 bases at J, with 10 bases between. The CDR3 has 13 residues. CDR1 is SGDLS and CDR2 is YYNGEE in the germline V gene. The CDR3 sequence is CASSVVQWVELFF. In DNA, the CDR3 is TGTGCCAGCAGCGTAGTTCAATGGGTGGAGCTGTTTTTT.

V usage is TRBV29-1 and J usage is TRBJ1-1; 10 bases map to TRBD1. The junction had 7 bases not matched to a gene; V was cut back by 3 bases and J by 0 bases. The CDR3 is 16 residues long. Germline CDR1 is SQVTM and CDR2 is ANQGSEA. The CDR3 loop is CSVERGQGIVNTEAFF. DNA of the CDR3: TGCAGCGTTGAGCGGGGACAGGGGATCGTGAACACTGAAGCTTTCTTT.

The rearrangement links TRBV7-9 to TRBJ2-5; D perhaps matches TRBD2 (5 bases). The germline V and J ends were trimmed by 10 bases and 7 bases, with 22 bases remaining between them. Germline V gene sequence: CDR1 SEHNR, CDR2 FQNEAQ (reference sequence). The length of the CDR3 is 14 residues. The CDR3 bases are TGTGCCAACATCACGGACGGGGTGTTATGGACCCAGTACTTC. It encodes CANITDGVLWTQYF.

This clonotype was seen only a few times. The chain is built from TRBV15 and TRBJ1-2; 8 bases map to TRBD1. Germline V gives CDR1 LNHNV, CDR2 YYDKDF (reference sequence). CDR3 length equals 16 residues. After removal of 0 bases from V and 8 bases from J, the junction contained 11 bases not matched to a gene. CDR3 amino acids: CATSRDETGALRGYTF. The DNA for the CDR3 is TGTGCCACCAGCAGAGACGAGACAGGGGCTTTGCGGGGCTACACCTTC.

This clonotype showed up many times. This chain connects TRBV12-3 or TRBV12-4 to TRBJ2-7; D not certain. Trimming pared 4 bases from V and 2 bases from J, leaving 6 bases between. The CDR3 spans 12 residues. CDR3 bases: TGTGCCAGCAGTTCCCTCGCCTACGAGCAGTACTTC. Protein product: CASSSLAYEQYF.

The table lists this clonotype with a few counts. The V and J genes are TRBV27 and TRBJ2-1; 8 bases match TRBD2. Germline V gene sequence: CDR1 MNHEY, CDR2 SMNVEV (reference sequence). The CDR3 totals 15 residues. The V gene end was trimmed by 4 bases and the J gene end by 10 bases; junction bases not matched to a gene: 12. CDR3: CASSSPAGGLIEQFF. As DNA, the CDR3 is TGTGCCAGCAGTTCCCCCGCGGGAGGTTTAATAGAGCAGTTCTTC.

The CDR3 loop is CASIPGGANVLTF. As DNA, the CDR3 is TGTGCCAGCATCCCGGGGGGGGCCAACGTCCTGACTTTC. V usage is TRBV12-3 or TRBV12-4 and J usage is TRBJ2-6, with D maybe TRBD2 (5 bases). V was trimmed by 7 bases and J by 4 bases, leaving 8 bases between them. The CDR3 totals 13 residues.

The rearrangement joins TRBV28 to TRBJ1-4, with a tentative D call TRBD1 (6 bases). CDR1 and CDR2 (germline): MDHEN, SYDVKM. This CDR3 comprises 14 residues. V was trimmed by 5 bases and J by 7 bases, leaving 14 bases between them. The CDR3 region is CASSLGHRAEKLFF. CDR3 nucleotide sequence: TGTGCCAGCAGTCTAGGGCACAGGGCTGAAAAACTGTTTTTT.

This rearrangement joins TRBV25-1 to TRBJ2-2, with D tentatively TRBD1 (6 bases). The CDR3 consists of 17 residues. V lost 8 bases and J lost 1, with 20 bases in between. Germline V gene lookup returns CDR1 MGHDK and CDR2 SYGVNS. In DNA, the CDR3 is TGTGCCAGCGGGGGTATTCCGGGACATCAGAACACCGGGGAGCTGTTTTTT. It yields the protein CASGGIPGHQNTGELFF.

V and J are TRBV7-9 and TRBJ2-3; D is undetermined. The CDR3 totals 14 residues. The germline gives CDR1 SEHNR, CDR2 FQNEAQ (reference sequence). V was trimmed by 4 bases and J by 6 bases, leaving 14 bases between them. In DNA, the CDR3 is TGTGCCAGCAGCTCCCCCGGAAGCCCGGATACGCAGTATTTT. It specifies CASSSPGSPDTQYF. The entire variable domain, with the rest obtained from reference TRBV7-9 and TRBJ2-3, is as follows: DTGVSQNPRHKITKRGQNVTFRCDPISEHNRLYWYRQTLGQGPEFLTYFQNEAQLEKSRLLSDRFSAERPKGSFSTLEIQRTEQGDSAMYLCASSSPGSPDTQYFGPGTRLTVL.

This chain joins TRBV5-6 and TRBJ1-3; the D is unclear. Germline V gene sequence: CDR1 SGHDT, CDR2 YYEEEE. V lost 4 bases and J 9 bases, leaving 14 bases between the germline ends. The CDR3 contains 13 residues. CDR3 loop: CASSPKGVSTIYF. DNA of the CDR3: TGTGCCAGCAGCCCGAAGGGAGTAAGCACCATATATTTT.

The chain uses TRBV29-1 and TRBJ2-1; unclear D gene. CDR1 is SQVTM and CDR2 is ANQGSEA in the germline V gene. The CDR3 totals 11 residues. V lost 3 bases, J lost 9 bases, and 9 bases lay in between. This CDR3 reads CSVETTREQFF. In nucleotides, the CDR3 is TGCAGCGTTGAGACCACACGTGAGCAGTTCTTC.

The chain combines TRBV12-3 or TRBV12-4 with TRBJ2-5; 11 bases align to TRBD1. V dropped 7 bases and J dropped 5; count of bases not matched to a gene: 9. CDR3 length: 15 residues. The DNA of the CDR3 is TGTGCCAGCAACACCGGGACAGGGGGTTGGGAGACCCAGTACTTC. Translation: CASNTGTGGWETQYF.

The sample holds a few counts of this clonotype. V gene TRBV29-1 combines with J gene TRBJ2-5; D not resolved. V was pared by 5 bases and J by 4 bases, with 11 bases between. The CDR3 is 12 residues long. The germline V gene encodes CDR1 SQVTM and CDR2 ANQGSEA. The DNA of the CDR3 is TGCAGCGTTATAGTAACGGGAGAGACCCAGTACTTC. It translates to CSVIVTGETQYF.

This clonotype has more than one count but fewer than ten. The J gene is TRBJ2-7, the V gene TRBV12-3 or TRBV12-4, with D tentatively TRBD1 (6 bases). Deletions cut 5 bases from V and 6 bases from J, with 14 bases between. The CDR3 sequence is 13 residues long. The CDR3 here is CASSAQGQSEQYV. The CDR3, as DNA: TGTGCCAGCAGTGCCCAAGGACAGAGCGAGCAGTACGTC.

This clonotype has ten or more counts. This rearrangement joins TRBV29-1 to TRBJ2-1, with D possibly called TRBD1 or TRBD2 (5 bases each). The V gene lost 7 bases and the J gene lost 6 bases, with 22 bases spanning the gap. The CDR3 is 15 residues long. Germline V gives CDR1 SQVTM, CDR2 ANQGSEA. In DNA, the CDR3 is TGCAGCGCCCGATCGGGGCAGAAAATAGCCAATGAGCAGTTCTTC. It yields the protein CSARSGQKIANEQFF.